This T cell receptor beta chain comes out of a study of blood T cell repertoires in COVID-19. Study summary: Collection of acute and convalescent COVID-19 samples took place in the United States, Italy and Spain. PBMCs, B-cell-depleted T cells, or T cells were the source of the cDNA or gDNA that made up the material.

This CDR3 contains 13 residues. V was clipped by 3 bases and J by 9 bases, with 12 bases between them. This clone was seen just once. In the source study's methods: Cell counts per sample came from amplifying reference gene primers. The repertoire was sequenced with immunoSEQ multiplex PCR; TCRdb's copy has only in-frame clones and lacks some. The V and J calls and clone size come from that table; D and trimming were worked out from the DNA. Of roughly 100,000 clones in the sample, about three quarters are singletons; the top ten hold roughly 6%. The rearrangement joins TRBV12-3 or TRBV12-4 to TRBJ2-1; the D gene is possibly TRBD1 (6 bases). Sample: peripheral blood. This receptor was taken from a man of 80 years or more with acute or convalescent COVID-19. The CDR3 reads CASSFGQTVEQFF. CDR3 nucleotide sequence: TGTGCCAGCAGTTTCGGACAGACGGTTGAGCAGTTCTTC.